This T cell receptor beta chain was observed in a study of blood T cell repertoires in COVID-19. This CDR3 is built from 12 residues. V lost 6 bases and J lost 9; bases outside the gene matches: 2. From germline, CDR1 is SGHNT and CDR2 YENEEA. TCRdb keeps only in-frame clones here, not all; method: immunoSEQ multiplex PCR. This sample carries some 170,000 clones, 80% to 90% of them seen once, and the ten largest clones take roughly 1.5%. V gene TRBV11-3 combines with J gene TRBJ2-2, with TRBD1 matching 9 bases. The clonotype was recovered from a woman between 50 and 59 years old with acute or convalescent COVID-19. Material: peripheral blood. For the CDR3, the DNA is TGTGCCAGCAGTGGACAGGGGAGGGAGCTGTTTTTT. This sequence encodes CASSGQGRELFF.